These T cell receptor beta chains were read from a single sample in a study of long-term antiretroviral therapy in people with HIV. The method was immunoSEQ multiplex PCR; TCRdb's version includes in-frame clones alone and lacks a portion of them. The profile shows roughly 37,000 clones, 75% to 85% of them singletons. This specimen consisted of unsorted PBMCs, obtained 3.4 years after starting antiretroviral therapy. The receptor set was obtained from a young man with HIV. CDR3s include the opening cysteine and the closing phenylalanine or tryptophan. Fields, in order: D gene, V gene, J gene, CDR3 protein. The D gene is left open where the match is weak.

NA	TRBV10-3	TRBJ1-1	CAISAREAEAFF
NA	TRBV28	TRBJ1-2	CASSFPSDSHYGYTF
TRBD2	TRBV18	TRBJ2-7	CASSPGGGRSYEQYF
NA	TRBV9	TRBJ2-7	CASSPTNYLEQYF
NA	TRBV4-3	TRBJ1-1	CASSLKLNTEAFF
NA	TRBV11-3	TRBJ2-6	CASREGAGANVLTF
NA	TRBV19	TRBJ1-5	CASSEGLGQPQHF
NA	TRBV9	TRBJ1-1	CASSVGYAGTEAFF
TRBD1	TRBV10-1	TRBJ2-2	CASINPYRGNVPNTGELFF
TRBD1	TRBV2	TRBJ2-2	CASSGQGPGELFF
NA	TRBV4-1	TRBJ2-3	CASSQDHLYPADTQYF
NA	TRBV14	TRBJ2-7	CASSPEAVTYEQYF
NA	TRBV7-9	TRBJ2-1	CASSRDAGNEQFF
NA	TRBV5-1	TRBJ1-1	CASSRNLNTEAFF
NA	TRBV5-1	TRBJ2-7	CASAIVTGLDEQYF
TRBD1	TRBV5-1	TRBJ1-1	CASSLGTGGGGTEAFF
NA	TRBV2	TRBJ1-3	CASRKTSSSGNTIYF
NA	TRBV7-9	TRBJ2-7	CASSQRTSRVYEQYF
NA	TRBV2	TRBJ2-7	CASSVTGGLDYEQYF
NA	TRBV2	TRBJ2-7	CASSGYEQYF
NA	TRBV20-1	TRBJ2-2	CSVGGTGELFF
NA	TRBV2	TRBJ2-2	CASSDRSNTGELFF
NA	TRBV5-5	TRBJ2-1	CASSLGAGGSSYNEQFF
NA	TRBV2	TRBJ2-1	CASSEPGLLHNEQFF
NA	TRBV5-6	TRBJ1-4	CASSSQGYEKLFF
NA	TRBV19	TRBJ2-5	CASSITREETQYF
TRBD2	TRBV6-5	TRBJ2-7	CASSSLGLAEYEQYF
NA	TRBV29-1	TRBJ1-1	CSVTGEGVSKAFF
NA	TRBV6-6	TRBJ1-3	CASSYEGNTIYF
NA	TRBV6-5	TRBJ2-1	CASSHGDNNEQFF
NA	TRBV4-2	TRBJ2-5	CASSQDRGRETQYF
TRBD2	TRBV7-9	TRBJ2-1	CASSLPQRGYNEQFF
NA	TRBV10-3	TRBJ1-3	CAISELGFSGNTIYF
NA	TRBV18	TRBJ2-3	CASSSGVSDTQYF
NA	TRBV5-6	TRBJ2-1	CASSLLNEQFF
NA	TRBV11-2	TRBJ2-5	CASSSGKETQYF
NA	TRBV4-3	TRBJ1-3	CASSQALGGFGNTIYF
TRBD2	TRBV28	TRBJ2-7	CASSLMSRGLAGGFADEQYF
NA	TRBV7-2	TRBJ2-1	CASSLRADFYNEQFF
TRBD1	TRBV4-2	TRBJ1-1	CASSPRTGNTEAFF
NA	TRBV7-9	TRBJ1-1	CASSLDYMNTEAFF
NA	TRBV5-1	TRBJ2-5	CASSLGHTLETQYF
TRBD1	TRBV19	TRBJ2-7	CASSIKGQGFGNEQYF
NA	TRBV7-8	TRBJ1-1	CASSSGGFGLGNTEAFF
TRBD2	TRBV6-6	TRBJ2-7	CASSYATSGSSEQYF
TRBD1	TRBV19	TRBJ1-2	CASSRGRGLGYTF
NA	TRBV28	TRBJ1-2	CASIGSDYGYTF
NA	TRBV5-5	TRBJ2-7	CASSLMGWNEQYF
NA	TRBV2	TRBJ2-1	CASIRGPIEQFF
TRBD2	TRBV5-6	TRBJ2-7	CASSPGGVRDEQYF
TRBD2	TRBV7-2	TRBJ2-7	CASSTLQGLAGGRAGEQYF